This T cell receptor (beta chain) was identified in a study of cytomegalovirus exposure and HLA in healthy donors. Study-wide results and caveats: In an earlier analysis, in approximately 630 donors, most V segments appeared productive either ~90% or ~30% of the time. Highly shared variants forming one cluster were likely a sequencing artifact. The availability of immune exposure information extended only to CMV serostatus.

This clone came up once. As yet, its antigen is unknown. Trimming removed 6 bases from V and 8 bases from J; junction bases left unmatched: 6. CDR1 and CDR2 from the germline V gene are SEHNR and FQNEAQ (reference sequence). The CDR3 sequence is 14 residues long. PCR employed 60 Vbeta and 13 Jbeta primers. Produced via immunoSEQ multiplex PCR; TCRdb's table is partial and in-frame only. This sample carries 100,000 to 150,000 clones, approximately 80% of them seen once, and the ten largest clones take roughly 1.2%. The chain couples TRBV7-9 to TRBJ1-4; 10 nucleotides line up with TRBD1. The specimen sequenced was PBMCs. This TCR derives from a girl aged 2-9 years in good health and CMV-seronegative. CDR3 residues: CASSLDRGPEKLFF. In DNA form, the CDR3 reads TGTGCCAGCAGTCTTGACAGGGGGCCCGAAAAACTGTTTTTT.